A selection of T cell receptor beta chains follows, all from one sample in a study of spatial heterogeneity in lung cancer. TCRdb fed the 5' RACE reads into MiXCR, producing one record per CDR3 protein. The repertoire includes around 40,000 distinct CDR3 sequences, roughly 5.8% of them detected once, and 11% sits in the top ten. Sequencing was performed on PBMCs, taken at surgery. Receptors originate from a male donor with early-stage non-small cell lung cancer. CDR3s include the opening cysteine and the closing phenylalanine or tryptophan. Fields, in order: V gene, clone size, J gene, D gene, CDR3 protein, CDR3 DNA. The D gene is left open where the match is weak. Expanded clones get a size class; other rows say once, few or many, or leave the size out.

TRBV10-1	many	TRBJ1-1	.	CASTLTLNTEAFF	TGCGCCAGCACCTTAACGTTGAACACTGAAGCTTTCTTT
TRBV7-2	many	TRBJ2-3	.	CASSRPRTDTQYF	TGTGCCAGCAGCAGACCCCGCACAGATACGCAGTATTTT
TRBV7-2	many	TRBJ2-3	.	CASSLGRLNTDTQYF	TGTGCCAGCAGCTTAGGCCGACTAAACACAGATACGCAGTATTTT
TRBV3-1	.	TRBJ2-1	.	CASSQGQGIYNEQFF	TGTGCCAGCAGCCAGGGCCAGGGGATATACAATGAGCAGTTCTTC
TRBV28	many	TRBJ2-7	.	CASSSPYEQYF	TGTGCCAGCAGTTCCCCCTACGAGCAGTACTTC
TRBV5-1	few	TRBJ2-5	TRBD2	CASSPGEGGETQYF	TGCGCCAGCAGCCCCGGGGAGGGCGGAGAGACCCAGTACTTC
TRBV28	many	TRBJ2-1	.	CASRPRLGGPSGNEQFF	TGTGCCAGCAGACCTCGTTTGGGGGGGCCAAGTGGCAATGAGCAGTTCTTC
TRBV11-2	many	TRBJ1-1	.	CASSPSLRQRNTEAFF	TGTGCCAGCAGCCCGAGCCTCCGACAGAGGAACACTGAAGCTTTCTTT
TRBV19	few	TRBJ1-5	.	CASKQDRIGNQPQHF	TGTGCCAGTAAGCAAGACAGGATCGGCAATCAGCCCCAGCATTTT
TRBV30	.	TRBJ2-7	TRBD2	CAWSGREARKAYEQYF	TGTGCCTGGAGTGGACGGGAGGCGAGGAAAGCCTACGAGCAGTACTTC
TRBV5-1	many	TRBJ2-3	.	CASSSEGGHTQYF	TGCGCCAGCAGCTCGGAAGGGGGGCATACGCAGTATTTT
TRBV28	many	TRBJ2-5	.	CASSFSGTQYF	TGTGCCAGCAGTTTCTCAGGGACCCAGTACTTC
TRBV10-3	many	TRBJ2-2	.	CATRGVNTGELFF	TGTGCCACCAGGGGCGTGAACACCGGGGAGCTGTTTTTT
TRBV18	.	TRBJ1-2	.	CASSPSTGYTF	TGTGCCAGCTCACCAAGCACCGGCTACACCTTC
TRBV5-6	few	TRBJ1-2	.	CASSRLAANYGYTF	TGTGCCAGCAGCCGATTAGCCGCTAACTATGGCTACACCTTC
TRBV6-1	many	TRBJ1-2	.	CASSFGLGGMLGYTF	TGTGCCAGCAGTTTCGGCCTCGGGGGGATGTTAGGCTACACCTTC
TRBV6-5	many	TRBJ2-2	.	CITEGVTGELFF	TGTATCACGGAGGGGGTGACCGGGGAGCTGTTTTTT
TRBV20-1	many	TRBJ2-3	.	CSASGRTDTQYF	TGCAGTGCTAGCGGGCGCACAGATACGCAGTATTTT
TRBV20-1	.	TRBJ2-1	TRBD2	CSARERGFYNEQFF	TGCAGTGCTAGAGAGCGGGGGTTCTACAATGAGCAGTTCTTC
TRBV2	few	TRBJ1-1	.	CASTGVGAFF	TGTGCCAGCACCGGGGTTGGAGCTTTCTTT
TRBV5-4	.	TRBJ2-5	.	CASSLDTETQYF	TGTGCCAGCAGCTTGGATACAGAGACCCAGTACTTC
TRBV6-5	many	TRBJ2-2	.	CASSYEGQPNTGELFF	TGTGCCAGCAGTTACGAGGGGCAGCCGAACACCGGGGAGCTGTTTTTT
TRBV10-3	many	TRBJ1-4	.	CAIRQDQAEKLFF	TGTGCCATTAGACAGGACCAGGCCGAAAAACTGTTTTTT
TRBV28	few	TRBJ1-6	TRBD1	CASSTGQGGSYNSPLHF	TGTGCCAGCAGCACAGGACAGGGGGGCTCCTATAATTCACCCCTCCACTTT
TRBV30	.	TRBJ1-1	.	CAWSLGGGVTEAFF	TGTGCCTGGAGTTTGGGAGGGGGGGTCACTGAAGCTTTCTTT
TRBV6-6	many	TRBJ1-2	.	CASSPNFRPTYGYTF	TGTGCCAGCAGCCCTAACTTTAGGCCTACCTATGGCTACACCTTC
TRBV7-9	many	TRBJ2-3	.	CASSLGSETDTQYF	TGTGCCAGCAGCTTAGGGTCAGAAACAGATACGCAGTATTTT
TRBV25-1	few	TRBJ1-6	TRBD1	CASRTSGTGNSPLHF	TGTGCCAGCAGAACCTCCGGGACAGGGAATTCACCCCTCCACTTT
TRBV10-3	many	TRBJ1-2	.	CAISESTGGSNYGYTF	TGTGCCATCAGTGAGTCGACTGGGGGCTCTAACTATGGCTACACCTTC
TRBV3-1	few	TRBJ1-1	.	CASSLSPGTNIEAFF	TGTGCCAGCAGCCTCTCCCCAGGGACGAACATTGAAGCTTTCTTT
TRBV28	many	TRBJ1-2	TRBD1	CASSSRQGRGYTF	TGTGCCAGCAGCTCCCGACAGGGACGTGGCTACACCTTC
TRBV19	.	TRBJ2-1	.	CASSGSTPHEQFF	TGTGCCAGTAGTGGGTCGACGCCCCATGAGCAGTTCTTC
TRBV30	many	TRBJ1-3	.	CAWSVTGAYSGNTIYF	TGTGCCTGGAGTGTCACGGGAGCCTACTCTGGAAACACCATATATTTT
TRBV4-1	few	TRBJ1-5	TRBD1	CASSVTGTQPQHF	TGCGCCAGCAGCGTGACAGGGACTCAGCCCCAGCATTTT
TRBV27	many	TRBJ1-1	.	CASSPYPMRGGTEAFF	TGTGCCAGCAGCCCCTACCCCATGAGGGGTGGCACTGAAGCTTTCTTT
TRBV10-3	many	TRBJ2-5	TRBD2	CAISEPAGAETQYF	TGTGCCATCAGTGAGCCAGCGGGGGCCGAGACCCAGTACTTC
TRBV20-1	many	TRBJ2-7	.	CSARVTGGAGEQYF	TGCAGTGCTAGAGTCACAGGGGGGGCCGGGGAGCAGTACTTC
TRBV5-1	.	TRBJ1-2	.	CASSEGAGMGYTF	TGCGCCAGCAGTGAGGGAGCAGGGATGGGCTACACCTTC
TRBV18	.	TRBJ2-3	.	CASSPLGGGSTDTQYF	TGTGCCAGCTCACCACTGGGCGGGGGCTCCACAGATACGCAGTATTTT
TRBV11-3	once	TRBJ2-7	.	CASSSGIGEFYEQYF	TGTGCCAGCAGCTCCGGGATAGGGGAGTTCTACGAGCAGTACTTC
TRBV4-2	many	TRBJ2-3	TRBD2	CASSQDGRATDTQYF	TGTGCCAGCAGCCAAGATGGGAGGGCCACAGATACGCAGTATTTT
TRBV3-1	many	TRBJ1-1	.	CASSPGLAGPRPEAFF	TGTGCCAGCAGCCCCGGACTGGCGGGCCCCCGACCTGAAGCTTTCTTT
TRBV27	many	TRBJ1-5	TRBD1	CASSLKAGGLSNQPQHF	TGTGCCAGCAGTTTAAAGGCAGGGGGATTAAGCAATCAGCCCCAGCATTTT
TRBV30	.	TRBJ2-2	.	CAWRAGTQTGELFF	TGTGCCTGGAGAGCCGGGACTCAGACCGGGGAGCTGTTTTTT
TRBV2	many	TRBJ2-7	TRBD2	CASRAGLQSSYEQYF	TGTGCCAGCAGAGCGGGACTCCAGAGCTCCTACGAGCAGTACTTC
TRBV20-1	few	TRBJ2-1	TRBD2	CSATLGTSPRYNEQFF	TGCAGTGCGACACTAGGGACTAGCCCACGATACAATGAGCAGTTCTTC
TRBV6-1	many	TRBJ2-7	.	CASSDSYEQYF	TGTGCCAGCAGTGACTCCTACGAGCAGTACTTC